The sequence of this T cell receptor beta chain was determined in a study of shared clonotypes between healthy human individuals. Study results and limitations: Generally, estimated richness proved larger in naive subsets than it did in memory subsets.

The table came from immunoSEQ multiplex PCR; TCRdb's copy has only in-frame clones and leaves some out. The repertoire holds around 700,000 clones, 55% to 75% seen once, with about 2% in the top ten. The CDR3 has 13 residues. With 3 bases removed from V and 8 bases from J, the gap between germline ends came to 16 bases. CDR1 is GTSNPN, CDR2 SVGIG, per germline (reference sequence). As to this clone: Its target is unknown.

This clonotype originated in a woman in her twenties or thirties in good health. Sequencing input: memory CD4+ T cells sorted from blood. Indicated subset: CD45RA-negative fraction. This chain joins TRBV30 and TRBJ1-2, with no clear D. CDR3 sequence (DNA): TGTGCCTGGAGAGCTTCAGGCTCCGTCGGCTACACCTTC. Translated, it gives CAWRASGSVGYTF.